This T cell receptor (beta chain) was captured by sequencing in a study of CD8+ T cells in alopecia areata (dated by TCRdb to 2016 to 2019). The study in broad terms: The treated patients, all with moderate-to-severe alopecia areata, were enrolled in an open-label pilot trial of oral tofacitinib given at 5 to 10 mg twice daily. Patients received tofacitinib for 6 to 18 months and were then followed off drug for 6 months to check for delayed response and recurrence. The SALT score, which quantifies the percentage of affected scalp surface area, was used to measure disease severity in treated patients. High-throughput TCRbeta sequencing was used to examine T cell clonal expansion in alopecia areata in both the C3H/HeJ mouse model and human patients. On the human side, TCRbeta sequencing was run on scalp tissue and on sorted CD4+ and CD8+ peripheral blood T cells from healthy controls and from alopecia areata patients with either patchy or totalis/universalis disease. Biopsies were taken from tofacitinib-treated patients at baseline and again at 4 and 24 weeks into treatment, and several of those patients also had a later scalp biopsy. Scalp clonality was compared among normal scalp (n=4), patchy alopecia areata scalp (n=8), and alopecia totalis/universalis scalp (n=8). RNA was extracted with the PAXgene miRNA kit for fixed scalp, the miRNeasy kit for PBMCs, and the RNeasy kit for mouse skin. Amplification of TCRbeta CDR3 regions was done by immunoSEQ multiplex PCR using 35 Vbeta forward primers and 13 Jbeta reverse primers. Beyond this particular receptor, the publication reports: Many expanded lesional clones persisted in scalp and blood during tofacitinib treatment, which may partly explain relapse after stopping treatment. Because the treated cohort was small and had only one nonresponder, larger studies are needed to examine links between baseline CD8+ expansion and response. Compared with mice, TCR sequences shared between patients were less clear, possibly partly because of HLA diversity across the patient population. Compared with normal scalp, lesional scalp, particularly in alopecia totalis/universalis, had higher clonality and more expanded CD8+ clones, which suggests antigenic drive. With tofacitinib, both scalp clonality and the number of expanded CD8+ clones among the top 100 scalp clones went down significantly. Scalp TCR repertoire analysis is complicated because resident alphabeta T cells in normal human skin are also sequenced, whereas mouse skin is dominated by gammadelta T cells.

Interpreted using the paper, the treatment or condition label stands for: oral pan-JAK inhibitor, 5-10 mg twice daily. Peripheral blood and lesional scalp punch biopsies were obtained from patients with alopecia areata. PBMCs were separated by density centrifugation and stained for CD3, CD4 and CD8, after which CD4+ and CD8+ T cells were sorted on a FACSAria. Library creation used the immunoSEQ multiplex PCR assay. To provide template for TCR sequencing, every sample had RNA extracted and reverse transcribed into cDNA. SuperScript III was used for first-strand cDNA synthesis, primed with a 2:1 mix of oligo-dT and random hexamers. A synthetic immune receptor repertoire was used to assess amplification bias, and residual bias was removed computationally. As for how the authors treated the data: Raw reads were preprocessed for error removal, and CDR3 was defined according to IMGT conventions as running from the conserved cysteine to phenylalanine. Clonality was computed by normalizing Shannon entropy by log2 of the number of productive unique TCRs and subtracting the result from 1. Whether scalp clones were CD4 or CD8 was inferred by matching scalp TCRbeta sequences against CD4 and CD8 repertoires sorted from blood. This is the immuneACCESS table as TCRdb keeps it, with only in-frame sequences that have V and J called. A part of the clones is gone; compared with another copy, unresolved V genes explain less than half, and the rest is unexplained. Clone size and V and J calls were adopted from that table, with D and trimming inferred from the DNA. Present in this sample are hundreds of thousands of clones, about 62% of which were seen just once. The ten largest make up 0.75% to 0.95% of the sample.

A note on this clone: There is no known antigen for this receptor. Base quality data are lacking; no much larger clone is found one base away.

From a lookup of the germline V gene, CDR1 and CDR2 are SQVTM and ANQGSEA. Its CDR3 holds 13 amino acids, cysteine through phenylalanine. Just CDR3 DNA is preserved here, 39 bases in frame from base 1. At the junction V is shortened by 1 base and J by 6 bases, with 10 bases in between. This specimen consisted of CD4+ T cells sorted from blood, obtained between weeks 51 and 54, from a patient treated with tofacitinib. This receptor was taken from a human donor with alopecia areata. The rearranged chain carries TRBV29-1 and TRBJ2-4, with TRBD1 as a weak D call on 5 bases. This receptor carries the CDR3 CSVEGGPGNIQYF. The bases are TGCAGCGTTGAAGGGGGCCCGGGAAACATTCAGTACTTC.